Below, 31 T cell receptor beta chains from the same sample are listed, as sequenced in a study of control samples from healthy donors and cancer patients. Generated by immunoSEQ multiplex PCR, the TCRdb table keeps only in-frame clones and is missing some. The table has 95,000 to 150,000 clones, roughly 90% seen once; the top ten hold less than 40%. The sample comprised blood. Receptors originate from a man over 45 in good health.

This chain joins TRBV10-3 and TRBJ1-2; TRBD1 agrees at 8 bases. Germline assignment: CDR1 ENHRY and CDR2 SYGVKD. Trimming at V came to 3 bases and at J to 8 bases, leaving 8 bases not matched to a gene. This CDR3 has 14 amino acids. The CDR3 DNA reads as TGTGCCATCAGTGAAGCCGGACAGGGTTGGGGCTACACCTTC. Protein product: CAISEAGQGWGYTF.

The chain couples TRBV25-1 to TRBJ1-1, with a possible D match to TRBD1 (5 bases). Trimming took 1 base from V and 5 from J, leaving 11 bases between them. Germline V CDR1 and CDR2: MGHDK, SYGVNS. The CDR3 is 14 amino acids. The CDR3 loop is CASSEWGGRTEAFF. The CDR3 DNA sequence: TGTGCCAGCAGTGAATGGGGGGGGAGGACTGAAGCTTTCTTT.

The chain uses TRBV6-1 and TRBJ1-1; no clear D gene. This CDR3 comprises 14 residues. Germline-derived CDR1 and CDR2 are MNHNS and SASEGT. Trimming took 2 bases from V and 1 from J, leaving 8 bases between them. The DNA of the CDR3 is TGTGCCAGCAGTGAAATCAGGACGAACACTGAAGCTTTCTTT. It yields the protein CASSEIRTNTEAFF.

The chain combines TRBV9 with TRBJ2-3, with a possible D match to TRBD1 (6 bases). This CDR3 is 14 amino acids long. CDR1 is SGDLS and CDR2 is YYNGEE in the germline V gene. V was trimmed by 3 bases and J by 3 bases, leaving 11 bases between them. CDR3 in amino acids: CASSAGQWTDTQYF. DNA for the CDR3: TGTGCCAGCAGCGCAGGACAGTGGACAGATACGCAGTATTTT.

The chain combines TRBV6-6 with TRBJ1-1; unclear D gene. CDR1 is MNHNY and CDR2 is SVGAGI in the germline V gene (reference sequence). The CDR3 spans 13 residues. V lost 2 bases and J 1 base, leaving 5 bases between the germline ends. In DNA, the CDR3 is TGTGCCAGCAGTTACGGCCAGAACACTGAAGCTTTCTTT. This translates into CASSYGQNTEAFF.

The chain joins TRBV27 to TRBJ1-5; no clear D. Germline assignment: CDR1 MNHEY and CDR2 SMNVEV (reference sequence). V shed 3 bases and J shed 1 base, with 13 bases lying between them. The CDR3 contains 16 residues. The CDR3 loop is CASSFTAWRSNQPQHF. The CDR3 region has the DNA TGTGCCAGCAGTTTTACAGCCTGGCGGAGCAATCAGCCCCAGCATTTT.

The genes are TRBV27 and TRBJ1-1; D is uncertain. Germline CDR1 and CDR2: MNHEY and SMNVEV (reference sequence). CDR3 size: 13 residues. Trimming stripped 3 bases from V and 7 bases from J, with 12 bases between. This chain's CDR3 is CASSFRGRVEAFF. The DNA for the CDR3 is TGTGCCAGCAGTTTCAGAGGGCGGGTTGAAGCTTTCTTT.

The chain recombines TRBV5-1 with TRBJ2-2, with TRBD1 matching 9 bases. The ends lost 7 bases at V and 7 bases at J; junction bases unmatched: 11. The CDR3 runs 15 residues. Germline V gene sequence: CDR1 SGHRS, CDR2 YFSETQ. The CDR3 nucleotides are TGCGCCAGCCGAAGAGGGGACAGGGATGACGGGGAGCTGTTTTTT. Translated, it gives CASRRGDRDDGELFF.

The V gene is TRBV30, the J gene TRBJ1-6; no clear D gene. The CDR3 loop spans 17 amino acids. Deletions cut 6 bases from V and 0 bases from J, with 18 bases between. In germline, CDR1 is GTSNPN, CDR2 SVGIG (reference sequence). The CDR3 DNA follows: TGTGCCTGTACCCTTAGGACGGCCCTCTCCTATAATTCACCCCTCCACTTT. Protein product: CACTLRTALSYNSPLHF.

The rearrangement links TRBV2 to TRBJ2-1, with TRBD2 identical over 8 bases. This CDR3 contains 15 residues. CDR1 SNHLY and CDR2 FYNNEI come from the germline V gene. The J segment lost 0 bases and the V segment lost 4 bases, leaving 2 bases of the junction unmatched. CDR3 coding DNA: TGTGCCAGCAGTGCTAGCGGGCTCTCCTACAATGAGCAGTTCTTC. This gives the protein CASSASGLSYNEQFF.

The V gene is TRBV19, the J gene TRBJ1-3; D is ambiguous. The CDR3 runs 13 residues. With 3 bases removed from V and 6 bases from J, the gap between germline ends came to 9 bases. CDR1 and CDR2 from the germline V gene are LNHDA and SQIVND (reference sequence). As DNA, the CDR3 is TGTGCCAGTAGTATTGAACTCCTAAACACCATATATTTT. Its protein is CASSIELLNTIYF.

This chain joins TRBV19 and TRBJ2-3, with D maybe TRBD2 (5 bases). CDR1 is LNHDA and CDR2 is SQIVND in the germline V gene (reference sequence). The CDR3 sequence is 15 residues long. The V end lost 6 bases, the J end lost 4 bases, and 17 bases lay between the germline ends. The CDR3 coding sequence is TGTGCCAGTAGGAGGGTTGGCGGCTTGGCAGATACGCAGTATTTT. Protein product: CASRRVGGLADTQYF.

This CDR3 is CASSLYDSNQPQHF. The CDR3 coding sequence is TGTGCCAGCAGCTTGTACGATAGCAATCAGCCCCAGCATTTT. V gene TRBV5-5 combines with J gene TRBJ1-5; D unclear. This CDR3 contains 14 residues. V lost 1 base and J lost 0, with 5 bases in between. Germline V gene lookup returns CDR1 SGHKS and CDR2 YYEKEE (reference sequence).

In its sample, this clone was seen many times. The V and J genes are TRBV19 and TRBJ2-2, with 8 bases matching TRBD2. This CDR3 has 16 residues. V shed 4 bases and J 5 bases; nucleotides not matched to a gene: 9. The germline V gene has CDR1 LNHDA and CDR2 SQIVND (reference sequence). The CDR3 DNA follows: TGTGCCAGTAGTAAGGGTAGCGGGGCTACTACCGGGGAGCTGTTTTTT. It is translated as CASSKGSGATTGELFF. Supplemented by reference TRBV19 and TRBJ2-2, the full variable domain reads DGGITQSPKYLFRKEGQNVTLSCEQNLNHDAMYWYRQDPGQGLRLIYYSQIVNDFQKGDIAEGYSVSREKKESFPLTVTSAQKNPTAFYLCASSKGSGATTGELFFGEGSRLTVL.

This clone was seen only once. The chain has TRBV2 and TRBJ1-2; TRBD1 matches 9 bases. In germline, CDR1 is SNHLY, CDR2 FYNNEI. This CDR3 has 13 residues. V shed 9 bases and J 7 bases; nucleotides not matched to a gene: 9. The CDR3 spells CASQTGGKGGYTF. CDR3 nucleotide sequence: TGTGCCAGTCAAACAGGGGGCAAAGGTGGCTACACCTTC.

This clone was recorded a few times. J is TRBJ2-5 and V is TRBV5-5; D is possibly TRBD2 (5 bases). Trimming shortened V by 1 base and J by 1 base, and 11 bases separated the two germline ends. The CDR3 contains 15 residues. Germline V gives CDR1 SGHKS, CDR2 YYEKEE (reference sequence). The CDR3 region has the DNA TGTGCCAGCAGCTTGAGCGGTCTTCGCCAAGAGACCCAGTACTTC. Translation: CASSLSGLRQETQYF.

V gene TRBV19 combines with J gene TRBJ1-2; no clear D gene. The V and J ends lost 7 bases and 2 bases respectively, with 8 bases between them. The germline V gene encodes CDR1 LNHDA and CDR2 SQIVND (reference sequence). This CDR3 has 12 residues. The CDR3 coding sequence is TGTGCCAGTAAAAGGATGAACTATGGCTACACCTTC. Protein: CASKRMNYGYTF.

This chain uses TRBV5-1 with TRBJ2-6; weak D call: TRBD2 (7 bases). Germline assignment: CDR1 SGHRS and CDR2 YFSETQ. The length of the CDR3 is 21 residues. Trimming pared 0 bases from V and 0 bases from J, leaving 22 bases between. CDR3 sequence: CASSLVIVSGGAGSGANVLTF. The CDR3 bases are TGCGCCAGCAGCTTGGTCATAGTTTCGGGGGGCGCAGGCTCTGGGGCCAACGTCCTGACTTTC.

The genes are TRBV11-2 and TRBJ2-7, with TRBD1 matching over 9 bases. CDR1 SGHAT and CDR2 FQNNGV come from the germline V gene. There are 15 residues in the CDR3. J lost 0 bases, V lost 4 bases, and 4 bases had no gene match. In nucleotides, the CDR3 is TGTGCCAGCAGCTCCCGGGACAGGGCCTCCTACGAGCAGTACTTC. This sequence encodes CASSSRDRASYEQYF.

The rearrangement links TRBV5-6 to TRBJ2-2; D perhaps matches TRBD1 (6 bases). CDR3 length: 13 amino acids. V was cut by 4 bases and J by 8 bases, with 12 bases left in between. The germline CDR1 and CDR2 sequences are SGHDT and YYEEEE. The CDR3 protein is CASSLNRVGELFF. As DNA, the CDR3 is TGTGCCAGCAGCCTAAACAGGGTTGGGGAGCTGTTTTTT.

The V gene is TRBV6-5, the J gene TRBJ1-5, with no clear D. The CDR3 runs 15 residues. V was shortened by 0 bases and J by 5 bases, with 11 bases between the two germline ends. Germline loops: CDR1 MNHEY, CDR2 SVGAGI. The CDR3 sequence is CASSYSGSRDQPQHF. CDR3 coding DNA: TGTGCCAGCAGTTACTCAGGCAGTCGGGATCAGCCCCAGCATTTT.

The rearrangement links TRBV7-2 to TRBJ2-5; 10 positions match TRBD1. The V segment lost 5 bases and the J segment 6 bases; nucleotides outside the gene matches: 6. This CDR3 is 14 amino acids long. Per the germline V gene, CDR1 is SGHTA and CDR2 is FQGNSA. This chain's CDR3 is CASSPRDRGQTQYF. CDR3 sequence (DNA): TGTGCCAGCAGCCCCAGGGACAGGGGTCAGACCCAGTACTTC. Filled out from reference TRBV7-2 and TRBJ2-5, the complete variable domain reads GAGVSQSPSNKVTEKGKDVELRCDPISGHTALYWYRQSLGQGLEFLIYFQGNSAPDKSGLPSDRFSAERTGGSVSTLTIQRTQQEDSAVYLCASSPRDRGQTQYFGPGTRLLVL.

The CDR3 spells CATSNPQSSYEQYF. The DNA of the CDR3 is TGTGCCACTAGTAACCCTCAGAGCTCCTACGAGCAGTACTTC. The J gene is TRBJ2-7, the V gene TRBV24-1; D remains unclear. The CDR3 consists of 14 residues. V shed 10 bases and J shed 0 bases, with 15 bases lying between them. Per the germline V gene, CDR1 is KGHDR and CDR2 is SFDVKD.

The chain combines TRBV5-6 with TRBJ2-3; TRBD2 matches at 9 bases. The CDR3 contains 16 residues. The germline CDR1 and CDR2 sequences are SGHDT and YYEEEE. V was pared by 0 bases and J by 8 bases, with 10 bases of the junction left unmatched. CDR3 protein: CASSLGPSGEYPTQYF. The DNA for the CDR3 is TGTGCCAGCAGCTTGGGGCCTAGCGGGGAGTATCCTACGCAGTATTTT.

This clone has only a few counts. The J gene is TRBJ2-7, the V gene TRBV5-5; the match to TRBD1 covers 7 bases. The CDR3 length is 15 residues. CDR1 and CDR2 from the germline V gene are SGHKS and YYEKEE (reference sequence). The junction had 9 bases not matched to a gene; V was cut back by 4 bases and J by 2 bases. In nucleotides, the CDR3 is TGTGCCAGCAGCCCCAGACAGGGTCCCCCCTACGAGCAGTACTTC. The encoded protein is CASSPRQGPPYEQYF.

The chain couples TRBV5-3 to TRBJ2-6; 7 bases are shared with TRBD1. TRBV5-3 is an open reading frame, and its role is uncertain. V trimming: 4 bases; J trimming: 0 bases; junction bases outside the gene matches: 10. This CDR3 is built from 18 residues. CDR3 bases: TGTGCCAGAAGCGAGGGGGCCAAGTTGTACTCTGGGGCCAACGTCCTGACTTTC. This translates into CARSEGAKLYSGANVLTF.

This clone was detected only once. The chain has TRBV10-2 and TRBJ2-5; D remains unclear. Germline assignment: CDR1 WSHSY and CDR2 SAAADI. The CDR3 extends over 17 amino acids. V was clipped by 0 bases and J by 2 bases, with 16 bases between them. The CDR3 DNA is TGCGCCAGCAGTGAGTCGGGTGACAACCCGATACAAGAGACCCAGTACTTC. Translation: CASSESGDNPIQETQYF.

The chain's CDR3 is CASSGGMSGGNQPQHF. The DNA for the CDR3 is TGTGCCAGCAGCGGTGGTATGTCCGGGGGCAATCAGCCCCAGCATTTT. The rearrangement links TRBV11-2 to TRBJ1-5; no clear D. CDR3 size: 16 residues. Per the germline V gene, CDR1 is SGHAT and CDR2 is FQNNGV. Trimming stripped 5 bases from V and 2 bases from J, with 16 bases between.

The table lists this clone with a few counts. The chain carries TRBV6-5 and TRBJ2-2, with TRBD1 matching 11 bases. Germline assignment: CDR1 MNHEY and CDR2 SVGAGI. The V segment lost 1 base and the J segment 4 bases; nucleotides outside the gene matches: 2. This CDR3 region has 16 residues. The CDR3 sequence: CASSYWTGGSTGELFF. The CDR3 DNA reads as TGTGCCAGCAGTTACTGGACAGGGGGCAGCACCGGGGAGCTGTTTTTT.

This clone appeared many times. The chain recombines TRBV11-1 with TRBJ2-7, with D maybe TRBD1 (6 bases). Trimming shortened V by 6 bases and J by 1 base, and 13 bases separated the two germline ends. This CDR3 spans 14 amino acids. Germline CDR1 is SGHAT and CDR2 is FQDESV (reference sequence). CDR3 in amino acids: CASSYDRQSYEQYF. The CDR3 coding sequence is TGTGCCAGCAGTTACGACAGGCAGTCCTACGAGCAGTACTTC.

This clone showed up just once. DNA of the CDR3: TGCGCCAGCAGCTTGACAAGAGCAACTAATGAAAAACTGTTTTTT. This translates into CASSLTRATNEKLFF. This chain joins TRBV5-1 and TRBJ1-4; D is undetermined. The V gene's germline CDR1 is SGHRS and CDR2 YFSETQ. The length of the CDR3 is 15 residues. V lost 1 base and J lost 0, with 7 bases in between. The whole variable domain, filled in from reference TRBV5-1 and TRBJ1-4, reads KAGVTQTPRYLIKTRGQQVTLSCSPISGHRSVSWYQQTPGQGLQFLFEYFSETQRNKGNFPGRFSGRQFSNSRSEMNVSTLELGDSALYLCASSLTRATNEKLFFGSGTQLSVL.